This T cell receptor (beta chain) was found in a study of response to subunit inactivated influenza vaccine. TCRdb reprocessed the RT-PCR reads via MiXCR and lists one record per CDR3 protein. The data hold roughly 630,000 distinct CDR3 sequences, with 14% observed a single time. Study-wide points: The authors suggested that every seasonal influenza vaccination recruits few new T cells.

About this clonotype: Its antigen is unknown.

The sample consisted of PBMCs from blood, taken less than 15 days before vaccination. This clonotype originated in a man aged 50 to 59 who received an inactivated influenza vaccine.

CDR3 in DNA: TGTGCCAGCCTAGAGGGTTATGAGCAGTTCTTC. The encoded protein is CASLEGYEQFF. V is TRBV28 and J is TRBJ2-1; D perhaps matches TRBD2 (5 bases). The CDR3 loop spans 11 amino acids. Per the germline V gene, CDR1 is MDHEN and CDR2 is SYDVKM. The germline V and J ends were trimmed by 8 bases and 8 bases, with 10 bases remaining between them.